The clone carrying this TCR beta chain was detected once. The germline V and J ends were trimmed by 4 bases and 4 bases, with 13 bases remaining between them. The CDR3 has 14 amino acids. The V gene's germline CDR1 is SGHRS and CDR2 YFSETQ. TCRdb's table, derived via immunoSEQ multiplex PCR, lists solely in-frame clones and lacks some. The data contain 1,500,000 or so clones, around 95% of them singletons. This sample is part of a study of shared clonotypes between healthy human individuals. The TCR comes from a young man in good health. V gene TRBV5-1 combines with J gene TRBJ2-3; no clear D gene. The sample was naive CD4+ T cells sorted from blood. Subset here: CD45RA+ positively selected. For the CDR3, the DNA is TGCGCCAGCAGCCAGGACCCCGTCCCAGATACGCAGTATTTT. Its translation: CASSQDPVPDTQYF. Complete variable domain (other parts from reference TRBV5-1 and TRBJ2-3): KAGVTQTPRYLIKTRGQQVTLSCSPISGHRSVSWYQQTPGQGLQFLFEYFSETQRNKGNFPGRFSGRQFSNSRSEMNVSTLELGDSALYLCASSQDPVPDTQYFGPGTRLTVL.